This T cell receptor (beta chain) comes out of a study of T-cell memory formation after mild COVID-19 (dated by TCRdb to the early 2020s). In the study overall: TCR sequence clusters from the two donors were found to be largely donor specific. In a couple of donors, T-cell clones that expanded and contracted after mild COVID-19 were followed by sequencing TCRalpha and TCRbeta repertoires longitudinally. Two young, previously healthy adult volunteers, one female and one male, were included in the cohort.

The run used an Illumina NovaSeq 6000. cDNA libraries for TCRalpha and TCRbeta were prepared by 5'RACE using constant-segment primers, with sample barcodes and unique molecular identifiers added. RNA was extracted from every sample with Trizol reagent. Libraries were amplified in two PCR steps, with a second sample barcode and Illumina TruSeq adapters added in the second step. The libraries were sequenced on an Illumina NovaSeq using 2 x 150 bp paired-end reads. Processing in the source paper ran as follows. Demultiplexing of reads and collapsing into UMI-guided consensus sequences were performed with migec v1.2.7. With mixcr v2.1.11, UMI consensuses were aligned to TRA and TRB V and J templates and assembled into clonotypes. Expanded or contracted clonotypes were those called significant by both edgeR and NoisET, with noise models trained on biological replicates. For edgeR calls, the thresholds were a false discovery rate-adjusted p below 0.01 and a log2 fold-change of 1. As an exploratory analysis of dynamics, max-normalized trajectories of the 1000 most abundant clonotypes were examined by PCA with hierarchical clustering. Each responding clone was given a CD4 or CD8 phenotype based on the CD4+ and CD8+ repertoires, which had been sequenced separately. In TCRdb, the public reads were trimmed at Q25 with fastp and aligned with MiXCR, with productive beta chains retained. Every entry covers one CDR3 protein and lists the most common genes and DNA from its rows. What appears here as the V and J calls and clone size reflects TCRdb's work, not the paper's. The sample table contains roughly 300,000 distinct CDR3 sequences; only one count was recorded for 15% to 20% of them. The leading ten clones occupy 23% of the sample.

As to this clonotype: The clone's antigen remains unknown. Base quality data are lacking; no much larger clone is found one base away.

Ficoll-Paque density gradient centrifugation was used to isolate PBMCs. Broad study findings and their caveats: Contracting CD4+ clones turned up mainly in the CM and EM memory subsets, whereas EMRA was where CD8+ clones were enriched. The second-wave clones that peaked on day 37 were not confirmed to be SARS-CoV-2 specific. Some responding clones were detected in pre-infection memory, which suggested that pre-existing cross-reactive memory T cells had joined the SARS-CoV-2 response. Only a couple of mild cases were covered in the study, and larger cohorts including severe cases with pre-infection samples were considered necessary. From day 15 to 85, contracting clones showed balanced CD4/CD8 phenotypes, whereas a second wave of clones that expanded from day 15 to 37 leaned towards CD4+.

Sequencing was done on a sample of PBMCs or a T cell subset sorted from them (not recorded which). The TCR comes from a man between 18 and 29 years old who had mild COVID-19 (a few samples of this study predate the infection). The sample titles of this study are shuffled in the database, so cell type and time point are left out; the donor was told from shared clones.

The DNA reads TGCGCCAGCAGCTTCTCAGGGAAATGGGGCACTGAAGCTTTCTTT. Its translation is CASSFSGKWGTEAFF. Here the chain combines TRBV5-1 and TRBJ1-1, and the D gene may be TRBD1, 5 bases matching. From the cysteine up to the phenylalanine, the CDR3 has a length of 15 residues. Here the CDR3 DNA is all that survives: 45 bases in frame from base 1. V is clipped by 2 bases and J by 4 bases, and the sequence between their germline boundaries is 15 bases long. CDR1 and CDR2, per the germline V gene, are SGHRS and YFSETQ. The CDR3 plus the reference TRBV5-1 and TRBJ1-1 genes for the other parts give the full variable domain: KAGVTQTPRYLIKTRGQQVTLSCSPISGHRSVSWYQQTPGQGLQFLFEYFSETQRNKGNFPGRFSGRQFSNSRSEMNVSTLELGDSALYLCASSFSGKWGTEAFFGQGTRLTVV.